This note documents a single T cell receptor (beta chain) sequence. Seattle patients were enrolled while actively infected and followed longitudinally. This record belongs to a study of blood T cell repertoires in COVID-19. Germline V gene data show CDR1 as KGHSH and CDR2 as LQKENI. V lost 3 bases to trimming and J lost 0 bases; unmatched junction nucleotides: 10. CDR3 size: 18 residues. The authors' processing: Reference gene primer amplification yielded estimated nucleated cell counts. Sequenced by immunoSEQ multiplex PCR; TCRdb stores in-frame clones only, minus some. That table supplies the V and J calls and clone size; D and trimming were determined from the DNA. Of 150,000 to 200,000 clones in the sample, 80% to 90% were seen once.

This TCR was sampled from a woman aged 70 to 79 with COVID-19, enrolled during active disease. The chain couples TRBV18 to TRBJ2-2, with TRBD2 matching over 7 bases. What was sequenced was peripheral blood. The CDR3 reads CASSPPLAGATNTGELFF. CDR3 DNA: TGTGCCAGCTCACCCCCCCTCGCGGGAGCCACGAACACCGGGGAGCTGTTTTTT.